The present TCR beta chain was sequenced within a study of monozygotic twins with inflammatory bowel disease. After re-calling the 5' RACE reads, TCRdb lists one entry per CDR3 protein, DNA absent. The sample table sets out 350,000 to 550,000 distinct CDR3 sequences. The sample comprised blood. The source is a human donor with ulcerative colitis or Crohn's disease, or a healthy co-twin of an affected twin (not recorded which).

The CDR3 loop is CASRQTSGLQGYEQYF. The chain is built from TRBV6-1 and TRBJ2-7; absent DNA, TCRdb's TRBD2 call cannot be checked. The germline gives CDR1 MNHNS, CDR2 SASEGT. The CDR3 contains 16 residues.